The following is a T cell receptor beta chain sequence with its context. Its specificity is not known. In the PCR, 60 Vbeta and 13 Jbeta primers were used. This table comes from immunoSEQ multiplex PCR, and its TCRdb copy is limited to in-frame clones, with some not included. The sample totals fewer than 250,000 clones. These data originate in a study of cytomegalovirus exposure and HLA in healthy donors. Study-wide points: In a later analysis, productive TCRs from donors in an Asian-associated ancestry cluster reportedly carried fewer N-insertions than the cohort mean.

V lost 7 bases and J lost 6; bases outside the gene matches: 10. Germline loops: CDR1 SGDLS, CDR2 YYNGEE. The CDR3 runs to 14 residues. Sequenced: PBMCs. The receptor was isolated from a woman aged 25-40 years in good health and CMV-seropositive. This chain joins TRBV9 and TRBJ2-1; TRBD2 matches 7 bases. In DNA, the CDR3 is TGTGCCAGCGGGTGGCGGGAGTCGGGCAATGAGCAGTTCTTC. Protein product: CASGWRESGNEQFF.